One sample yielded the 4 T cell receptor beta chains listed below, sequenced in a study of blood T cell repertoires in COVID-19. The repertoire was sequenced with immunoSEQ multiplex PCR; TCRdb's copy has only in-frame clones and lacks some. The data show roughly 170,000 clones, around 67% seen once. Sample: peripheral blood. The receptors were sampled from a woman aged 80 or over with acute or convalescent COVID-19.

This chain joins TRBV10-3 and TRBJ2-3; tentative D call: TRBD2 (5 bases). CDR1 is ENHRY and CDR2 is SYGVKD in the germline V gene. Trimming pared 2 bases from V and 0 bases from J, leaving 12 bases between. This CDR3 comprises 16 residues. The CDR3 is CAISEGPGGSTDTQYF. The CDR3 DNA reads TGTGCCATCAGTGAGGGGCCCGGCGGGAGCACAGATACGCAGTATTTT.

As DNA, the CDR3 is TGTGCCAGCAGCTTGGGCACAGGGATGAATCAGCCCCAGCATTTT. Its translation: CASSLGTGMNQPQHF. The chain recombines TRBV28 with TRBJ1-5; D perhaps matches TRBD1 (6 bases). Per germline, CDR1 MDHEN and CDR2 SYDVKM. The CDR3 runs 15 residues. The ends were cut back, 6 bases at V and 4 bases at J, with 16 bases in the middle. Based on the CDR3 plus reference TRBV28 and TRBJ1-5, the full variable domain is DVKVTQSSRYLVKRTGEKVFLECVQDMDHENMFWYRQDPGLGLRLIYFSYDVKMKEKGDIPEGYSVSREKKERFSLILESASTNQTSMYLCASSLGTGMNQPQHFGDGTRLSIL.

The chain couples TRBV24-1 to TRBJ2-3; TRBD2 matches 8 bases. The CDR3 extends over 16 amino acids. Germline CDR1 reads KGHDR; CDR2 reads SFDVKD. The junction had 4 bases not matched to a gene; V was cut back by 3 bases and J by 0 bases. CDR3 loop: CATSDTSGKSTDTQYF. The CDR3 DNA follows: TGTGCCACCAGTGATACTAGCGGAAAGAGCACAGATACGCAGTATTTT.

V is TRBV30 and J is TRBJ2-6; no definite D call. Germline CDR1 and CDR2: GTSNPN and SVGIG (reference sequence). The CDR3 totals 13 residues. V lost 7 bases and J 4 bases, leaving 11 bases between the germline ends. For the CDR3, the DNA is TGTGCCTTTACGACTGGCGGGGCCAACGTCCTGACTTTC. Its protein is CAFTTGGANVLTF.